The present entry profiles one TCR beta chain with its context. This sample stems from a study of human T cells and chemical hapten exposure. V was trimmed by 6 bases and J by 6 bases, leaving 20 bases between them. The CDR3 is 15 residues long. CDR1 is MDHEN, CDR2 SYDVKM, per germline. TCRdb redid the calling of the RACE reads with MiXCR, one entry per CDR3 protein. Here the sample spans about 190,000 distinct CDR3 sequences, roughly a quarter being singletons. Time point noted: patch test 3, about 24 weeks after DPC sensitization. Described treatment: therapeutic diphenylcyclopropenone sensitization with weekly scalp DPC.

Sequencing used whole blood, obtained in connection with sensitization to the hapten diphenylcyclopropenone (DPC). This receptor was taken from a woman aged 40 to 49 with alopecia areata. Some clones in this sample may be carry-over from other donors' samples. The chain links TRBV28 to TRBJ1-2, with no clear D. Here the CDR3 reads CASSQTTKFGDGYTF. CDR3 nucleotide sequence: TGTGCCAGCAGCCAGACAACCAAATTCGGCGATGGCTACACCTTC.